Shown below are 22 T cell receptor beta chains from a single sample sequenced in a study of cytomegalovirus exposure and HLA in healthy donors. This PCR relied on a set of 60 Vbeta primers and 13 Jbeta primers. Generated by immunoSEQ multiplex PCR, the TCRdb table keeps only in-frame clones and is missing some. The repertoire includes roughly 180,000 clones, more than 75% of them detected once, and 2% to 2.5% sits in the top ten. Sequencing used PBMCs. Receptors originate from a woman in her twenties or thirties in good health and CMV-seropositive.

The CDR3 region is CASSLGTGLEKLFF. CDR3 bases: TGCGCCAGCAGCTTGGGGACAGGGCTTGAAAAACTGTTTTTT. The V gene is TRBV5-1, the J gene TRBJ1-4; TRBD1 matches 8 bases. Germline lookup yields CDR1 SGHRS and CDR2 YFSETQ. V dropped 0 bases and J dropped 7; count of bases not matched to a gene: 2. CDR3 length: 14 amino acids.

CDR3 bases: TGCGCCAGCAGCCGACTAGCGGGGGTCTACAATGAGCAGTTCTTC. It is translated as CASSRLAGVYNEQFF. The chain recombines TRBV10-1 with TRBJ2-1; 12 bases line up with TRBD2. Trimming cost V 6 bases and J 3 bases; bases outside gene matches: 3. Germline V gene sequence: CDR1 WNHNN, CDR2 SYGVQD (reference sequence). The CDR3 has 15 amino acids.

This clone was picked up a small number of times. The chain combines TRBV7-2 with TRBJ2-7, with 8 bases aligning to TRBD1. CDR1 is SGHTA, CDR2 FQGNSA, per germline. This CDR3 comprises 17 residues. V gave up 0 bases and J gave up 0 bases; unmatched junction bases: 7. The CDR3: CASSLAGQASHSYEQYF. The CDR3 nucleotides read TGTGCCAGCAGCTTAGCGGGACAGGCTTCCCACTCCTACGAGCAGTACTTC.

This clone came up once. This sequence joins TRBV27 and TRBJ2-1; no reliable D call. V was shortened by 2 bases and J by 6 bases, with 8 bases between the two germline ends. The CDR3 is made up of 13 amino acids. Germline CDR1 MNHEY, CDR2 SMNVEV (reference sequence). The CDR3, as DNA: TGTGCCAGCAGTTTAGGCGGCATCAATGAGCAGTTCTTC. This gives the protein CASSLGGINEQFF.

About this clone: This same CDR3 is encoded by further DNA sequences in the sample. V usage is TRBV4-3 and J usage is TRBJ1-2; TRBD1 might be the D (5 bases). V lost 0 bases, J lost 1 base, and 6 bases lay in between. The CDR3 length is 14 residues. Germline V lookup: CDR1 LGHNA, CDR2 YSLEER. For the CDR3, the DNA is TGCGCCAGCAGCCAAGAAAGGGGTAACTATGGCTACACCTTC. Translated, it gives CASSQERGNYGYTF.

This clone was observed once. The chain employs TRBV5-8 and TRBJ2-1; D may be TRBD1 (6 bases). The germline CDR1 and CDR2 sequences are SGHTS and YDEGEE. V lost 4 bases and J 9 bases, leaving 23 bases between the germline ends. CDR3 size: 16 residues. Written as DNA, the CDR3 is TGTGCCAGCAGCGCGGAGACGGCTAGAGGGACAATTGAGCAGTTCTTC. It specifies CASSAETARGTIEQFF.

Comments on this clone: A junction boundary mismatches the germline segment, possibly from a read error. The chain has TRBV6-5 and TRBJ2-6; D might be TRBD1 (5 bases). Germline assignment: CDR1 MNHEY and CDR2 SVGAGI. The CDR3 is 13 residues long. As DNA, the CDR3 is TGTGCCAGCAGCAACACTGGGGCCAACGTTCTGACTTTC. This translates into CASSNTGANVLTF.

The DNA for the CDR3 is TGTGCCAGCTCATCCGACGACCCTAGCACGTATTTT. Its protein product is CASSSDDPSTYF. This chain connects TRBV18 to TRBJ2-3; D possibly corresponds to TRBD2 (5 bases). Germline lookup yields CDR1 KGHSH and CDR2 LQKENI. This CDR3 region has 12 residues. The germline V and J ends were trimmed by 5 bases and 14 bases, with 17 bases remaining between them. Supplemented by reference TRBV18 and TRBJ2-3, the full variable domain reads NAGVMQNPRHLVRRRGQEARLRCSPMKGHSHVYWYRQLPEEGLKFMVYLQKENIIDESGMPKERFSAEFPKEGPSILRIQQVVRGDSAAYFCASSSDDPSTYFGPGTRLTVL.

This clone appeared a few times. The chain's CDR3 is CASSSRATSGMADTQYF. In DNA, the CDR3 is TGTGCCAGCAGCTCGAGAGCTACTAGCGGGATGGCAGATACGCAGTATTTT. The chain joins TRBV13 to TRBJ2-3, with TRBD2 matching over 10 bases. V gave up 4 bases and J gave up 4 bases; unmatched junction bases: 11. The CDR3 consists of 17 residues. Germline-derived CDR1 and CDR2 are PRHDT and FYEKMQ (reference sequence).

The chain combines TRBV9 with TRBJ2-5; 10 positions match TRBD2. The germline V gene has CDR1 SGDLS and CDR2 YYNGEE. Trimming took 6 bases from V and 5 from J; bases not matched to a gene: 7. The CDR3 loop spans 14 amino acids. DNA of the CDR3: TGTGCCAGCACCCCGGGACTAGCGAGCGAGACCCAGTACTTC. Residues: CASTPGLASETQYF.

This chain links TRBV7-8 with TRBJ1-6; TRBD1 aligns across 7 bases. The CDR3 consists of 18 residues. Trimming at V came to 2 bases and at J to 0 bases, leaving 7 bases not matched to a gene. CDR1 and CDR2 (germline): SGHVS, FQNEAQ. CDR3 residues: CASSLRDSLSSYNSPLHF. The CDR3 DNA reads as TGTGCCAGCAGCTTAAGGGACAGCCTAAGCTCCTATAATTCACCCCTCCACTTT.

The gene calls are TRBV28 and TRBJ2-7; a possible D gene is TRBD1 (5 bases). The CDR3 totals 16 residues. The germline V gene encodes CDR1 MDHEN and CDR2 SYDVKM. The V gene lost 1 base and the J gene lost 0 bases, with 13 bases spanning the gap. The CDR3, as DNA: TGTGCCAGCAGTTTATTGGGCAGGGCGTCCTCCTACGAGCAGTACTTC. This sequence encodes CASSLLGRASSYEQYF.

This clone has just a few counts. The chain carries TRBV11-3 and TRBJ2-7; possible D gene TRBD1, 5 bases. This CDR3 region has 15 residues. With 0 bases removed from V and 3 bases from J, the gap between germline ends came to 12 bases. Per germline, CDR1 SGHNT and CDR2 YENEEA. DNA of the CDR3: TGTGCCAGCAGCTTAGAGGGCAGGGAAGGCTACGAGCAGTACTTC. As protein: CASSLEGREGYEQYF. The full variable domain, rest sourced from reference TRBV11-3 and TRBJ2-7, is EAGVVQSPRYKIIEKKQPVAFWCNPISGHNTLYWYLQNLGQGPELLIRYENEEAVDDSQLPKDRFSAERLKGVDSTLKIQPAELGDSAVYLCASSLEGREGYEQYFGPGTRLTVT.

The chain links TRBV10-2 to TRBJ2-1, with 9 bases that match TRBD2. In germline, CDR1 is WSHSY, CDR2 SAAADI. The CDR3 has 15 amino acids. Unmatched junction bases numbered 9, after V lost 5 bases and J lost 7 bases. CDR3 DNA sequence: TGCGCCAGCAGTACGGAGCGGGGGGTTTTTAATGAGCAGTTCTTC. Translating gives CASSTERGVFNEQFF.

CDR3 sequence reads: CASMYATGDTDTQYF. The DNA for the CDR3 is TGTGCCAGTATGTACGCAACAGGGGACACAGATACGCAGTATTTT. This rearrangement joins TRBV19 to TRBJ2-3, with 7 bases aligning to TRBD1. CDR3 size: 15 residues. Per the germline V gene, CDR1 is LNHDA and CDR2 is SQIVND (reference sequence). Trimming removed 7 bases from V and 2 bases from J; junction bases left unmatched: 9.

The chain couples TRBV1 to TRBJ2-7; the D call of TRBD1 is as the table states it, not checked on the DNA. TRBV1 is a pseudogene. This CDR3 has 11 amino acids. The CDR3, as DNA: TGCACCAGCAGAACAGGGATCGAGCAGTACTTC. This encodes CTSRTGIEQYF.

The chain carries TRBV19 and TRBJ1-6; 7 bases fit TRBD1. After removal of 3 bases from V and 0 bases from J, the junction contained 2 bases not matched to a gene. The CDR3 length is 16 residues. Germline CDR1 and CDR2: LNHDA and SQIVND (reference sequence). This CDR3 reads CASSMEGASYNSPLHF. The CDR3 coding sequence is TGTGCCAGTAGTATGGAGGGGGCCTCCTATAATTCACCCCTCCACTTT.

This sequence joins TRBV7-6 and TRBJ2-1; 7 bases map to TRBD1. The CDR3 loop spans 15 amino acids. CDR1 SGHVS and CDR2 FNYEAQ come from the germline V gene. V trimming: 5 bases; J trimming: 6 bases; junction bases outside the gene matches: 10. The CDR3: CASSVGTGTVNEQFF. The DNA for the CDR3 is TGTGCCAGCAGCGTGGGAACCGGGACAGTCAATGAGCAGTTCTTC.

The gene calls are TRBV4-3 and TRBJ1-2; unclear D gene. The V end was cut by 0 bases, the J end by 7 bases, with 9 bases between. The CDR3 is 13 residues long. Germline V gene data show CDR1 as LGHNA and CDR2 as YSLEER. CDR3 sequence: CASSQDPLVGYTF. CDR3 bases: TGCGCCAGCAGCCAAGATCCCCTTGTTGGCTACACCTTC.

For the CDR3, the DNA is TGTGCCAGCAGCTTAGGGCCCCGACTAGCGGGGACCGGCGAGACCCAGTACTTC. Translation: CASSLGPRLAGTGETQYF. This rearrangement joins TRBV13 to TRBJ2-5; 11 bases match TRBD2. The germline V gene encodes CDR1 PRHDT and CDR2 FYEKMQ (reference sequence). Unmatched junction bases numbered 11, after V lost 0 bases and J lost 5 bases. CDR3 length: 18 residues.

V usage is TRBV28 and J usage is TRBJ2-7, with 8 nucleotides matching TRBD2. Trimming cost V 6 bases and J 2 bases; bases outside gene matches: 9. The CDR3 totals 15 residues. CDR1 is MDHEN and CDR2 is SYDVKM in the germline V gene. The CDR3 DNA is TGTGCCAGCAGCCTGCCGGGGGGGCCGACCTACGAGCAGTACTTC. This sequence encodes CASSLPGGPTYEQYF.

This clone was seen once. The J gene is TRBJ2-3, the V gene TRBV4-3; maybe TRBD2 (5 bases). CDR1 is LGHNA and CDR2 is YSLEER in the germline V gene. Trimming removed 1 base at V and 3 bases at J, with 8 bases between. This CDR3 comprises 14 residues. DNA of the CDR3: TGCGCCAGCAGCCAAGGGCGGGCGACAGATACGCAGTATTTT. Protein product: CASSQGRATDTQYF.